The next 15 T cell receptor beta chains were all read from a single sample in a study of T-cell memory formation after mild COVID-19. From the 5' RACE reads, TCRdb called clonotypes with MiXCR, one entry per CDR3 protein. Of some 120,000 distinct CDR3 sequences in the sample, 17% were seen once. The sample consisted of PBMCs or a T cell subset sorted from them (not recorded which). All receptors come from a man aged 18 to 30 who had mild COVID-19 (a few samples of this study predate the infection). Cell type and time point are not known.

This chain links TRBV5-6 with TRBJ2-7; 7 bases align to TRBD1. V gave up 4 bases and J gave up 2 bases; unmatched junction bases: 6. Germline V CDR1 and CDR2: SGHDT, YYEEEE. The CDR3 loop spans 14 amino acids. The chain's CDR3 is CASSRQDRPYEQYV. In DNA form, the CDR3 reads TGTGCCAGCAGCCGACAGGACAGGCCCTACGAGCAGTACGTC.

CDR3 DNA sequence: TGTGCCAGCAGTTTATTCGCCGCCGAAGGTACGCAGTATTTT. It yields the protein CASSLFAAEGTQYF. The chain carries TRBV27 and TRBJ2-3; D remains unclear. With 1 base removed from V and 8 bases from J, the gap between germline ends came to 13 bases. The CDR3 is 14 residues long. Germline values: CDR1 MNHEY, CDR2 SMNVEV (reference sequence).

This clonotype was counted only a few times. The CDR3 spells CASSFRGGTRRTDTQYF. CDR3 nucleotide sequence: TGTGCCAGCAGTTTCCGAGGGGGGACCCGACGCACAGATACGCAGTATTTT. The chain carries TRBV12-3 or TRBV12-4 and TRBJ2-3; D may match TRBD1 or TRBD2 (6 bases each). V was cut by 3 bases and J by 1 base, with 17 bases left in between. The CDR3 length is 17 residues.

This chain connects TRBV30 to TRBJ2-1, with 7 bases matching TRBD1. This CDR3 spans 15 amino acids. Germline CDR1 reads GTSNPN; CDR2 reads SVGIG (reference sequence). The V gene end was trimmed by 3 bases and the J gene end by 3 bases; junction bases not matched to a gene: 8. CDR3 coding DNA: TGTGCCTGGAGCAGACAGGGATCACTCTACAATGAGCAGTTCTTC. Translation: CAWSRQGSLYNEQFF.

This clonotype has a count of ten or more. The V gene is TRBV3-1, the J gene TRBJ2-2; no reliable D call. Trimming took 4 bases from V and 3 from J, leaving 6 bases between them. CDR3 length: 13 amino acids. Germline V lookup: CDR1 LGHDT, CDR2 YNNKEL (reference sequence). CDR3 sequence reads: CASSPPHTGELFF. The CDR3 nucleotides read TGTGCCAGCAGCCCCCCCCACACCGGGGAGCTGTTTTTT. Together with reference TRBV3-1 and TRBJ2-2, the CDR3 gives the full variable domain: DTAVSQTPKYLVTQMGNDKSIKCEQNLGHDTMYWYKQDSKKFLKIMFSYNNKELIINETVPNRFSPKSPDKAHLNLHINSLELGDSAVYFCASSPPHTGELFFGEGSRLTVL.

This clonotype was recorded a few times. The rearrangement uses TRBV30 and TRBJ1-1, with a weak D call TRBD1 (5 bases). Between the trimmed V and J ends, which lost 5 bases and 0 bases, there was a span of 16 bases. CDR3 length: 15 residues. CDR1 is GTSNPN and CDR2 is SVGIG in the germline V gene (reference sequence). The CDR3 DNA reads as TGTGCCTGGGCGAGGGGATTAGGGATGAACACTGAAGCTTTCTTT. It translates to CAWARGLGMNTEAFF.

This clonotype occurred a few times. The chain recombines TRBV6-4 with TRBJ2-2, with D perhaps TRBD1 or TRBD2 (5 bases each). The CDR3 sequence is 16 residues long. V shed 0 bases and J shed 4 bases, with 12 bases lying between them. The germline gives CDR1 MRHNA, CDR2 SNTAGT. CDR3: CASSDSLGRVTGELFF. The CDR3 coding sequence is TGTGCCAGCAGTGACTCGTTGGGACGGGTCACCGGGGAGCTGTTTTTT.

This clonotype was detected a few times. CDR3 residues: CASSPHRTENTEAFF. CDR3 nucleotides: TGTGCCAGCAGCCCACACCGGACAGAGAACACTGAAGCTTTCTTT. The rearrangement links TRBV6-2 or TRBV6-3 to TRBJ1-1; D is perhaps TRBD1 (6 bases). This CDR3 is 15 amino acids long. Between the trimmed V and J ends, which lost 6 bases and 1 base, there was a span of 15 bases. The germline gives CDR1 MNHEY, CDR2 SVGEGT.

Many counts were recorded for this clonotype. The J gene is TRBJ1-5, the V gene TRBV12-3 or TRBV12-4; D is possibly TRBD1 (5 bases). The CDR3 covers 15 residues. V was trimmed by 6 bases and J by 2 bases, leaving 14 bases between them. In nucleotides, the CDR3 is TGTGCCAGCAGGCAAGACAGTTTCGGCAATCAGCCCCAGCATTTT. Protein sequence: CASRQDSFGNQPQHF.

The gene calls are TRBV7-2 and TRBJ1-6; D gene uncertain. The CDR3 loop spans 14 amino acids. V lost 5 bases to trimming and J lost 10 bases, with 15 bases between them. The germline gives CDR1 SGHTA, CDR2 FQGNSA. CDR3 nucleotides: TGTGCCAGCAGCCCTTCGCCCGAGTGGTCACCCCTCCACTTT. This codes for CASSPSPEWSPLHF.

This CDR3 is CASSLGAGVDTQYF. CDR3 DNA sequence: TGTGCCAGCAGTTTAGGGGCGGGGGTAGATACGCAGTATTTT. The chain couples TRBV12-3 or TRBV12-4 to TRBJ2-3; TRBD2 agrees at 7 bases. This CDR3 is built from 14 residues. With V trimmed by 1 base and J by 5 bases, 3 bases remained unmatched.

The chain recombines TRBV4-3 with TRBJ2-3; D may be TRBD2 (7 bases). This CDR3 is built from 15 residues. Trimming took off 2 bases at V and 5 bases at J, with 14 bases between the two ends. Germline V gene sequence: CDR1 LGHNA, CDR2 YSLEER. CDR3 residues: CASSQTRGAGDTQYF. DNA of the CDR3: TGCGCCAGCAGCCAAACCCGGGGGGCGGGAGATACGCAGTATTTT.

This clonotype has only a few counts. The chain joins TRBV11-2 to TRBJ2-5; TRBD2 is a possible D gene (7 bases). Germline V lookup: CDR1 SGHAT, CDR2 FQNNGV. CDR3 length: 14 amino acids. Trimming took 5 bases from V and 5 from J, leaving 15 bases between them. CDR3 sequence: CASSPMGGAETQYF. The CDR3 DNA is TGTGCCAGCAGCCCTATGGGGGGGGCGGAGACCCAGTACTTC.

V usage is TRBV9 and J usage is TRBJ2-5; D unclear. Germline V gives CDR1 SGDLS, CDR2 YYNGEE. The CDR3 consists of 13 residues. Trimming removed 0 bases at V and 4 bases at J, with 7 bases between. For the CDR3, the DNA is TGTGCCAGCAGCGTAGGTGGGTCAGAGACCCAGTACTTC. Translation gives CASSVGGSETQYF.

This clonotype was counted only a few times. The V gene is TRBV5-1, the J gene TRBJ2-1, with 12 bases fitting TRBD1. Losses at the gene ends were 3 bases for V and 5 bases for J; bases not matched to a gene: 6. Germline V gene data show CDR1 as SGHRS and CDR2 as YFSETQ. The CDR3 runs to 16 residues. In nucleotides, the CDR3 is TGCGCCAGCAGCTCCGGGACAGGGGGCTTCAACAATGAGCAGTTCTTC. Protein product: CASSSGTGGFNNEQFF.